The text below deals with one T cell receptor beta chain. Its matching antigen is unknown. Tumor samples were obtained before definitive surgery or chemotherapy. These data are taken from a study of high-grade serous ovarian cancer treatment subgroups. In the study overall: Samples averaged around 13,000 reads and about 7,100 unique TCR beta rearrangements.

Losses at the gene ends were 3 bases for V and 8 bases for J; bases not matched to a gene: 12. Germline V CDR1 and CDR2: SGHAT, FQNNGV. The CDR3 extends over 16 amino acids. Overall study findings and caveats: Repertoire similarity ranged roughly 0.1 to 0.85 between tumors of one patient. Spatial context was lost because tumors were sequenced in bulk.

The method was immunoSEQ multiplex PCR; TCRdb's version includes in-frame clones alone and lacks a portion of them. The sample gives 2,000 to 2,500 clones, more than 65% of which show up once; about 9.6% is in the top ten. This chain connects TRBV11-2 to TRBJ2-3; 9 nucleotides line up with TRBD2. Sequencing was carried out using tumor tissue. The TCR originated in a human donor with high-grade serous ovarian cancer. In DNA form, the CDR3 reads TGTGCCAGCAGCTTGGCCGCGGGAGGGCCCGGGGTTACGCAGTATTTT. Translating it yields CASSLAAGGPGVTQYF. Based on the CDR3 plus reference TRBV11-2 and TRBJ2-3, the full variable domain is EAGVAQSPRYKIIEKRQSVAFWCNPISGHATLYWYQQILGQGPKLLIQFQNNGVVDDSQLPKDRFSAERLKGVDSTLKIQPAKLEDSAVYLCASSLAAGGPGVTQYFGPGTRLTVL.